Below are 19 T cell receptor beta chains sequenced from a single sample in a study of PD-1 blockade in mismatch repair-deficient tumors (dated by TCRdb to between 2016 and 2019). The library was obtained by the immunoSEQ multiplex PCR assay. The table was pulled from immuneACCESS by TCRdb, which kept in-frame rearrangements only. Such tables lose some clones; where checked, under half of the loss comes from unresolved V genes, and the rest has no known cause. This sample is represented by just under 65,000 clones; about 91% of them were singletons. Jointly, the top ten make up about 14% of the sample. The sequenced sample was peripheral blood, obtained 52 weeks after starting pembrolizumab. These receptors originate from an adult with mismatch repair-deficient cancer.

This clone was counted between two and nine times. The chain joins TRBV7-9 to TRBJ2-7, with D perhaps TRBD2 (6 bases). This CDR3 contains 12 residues. With 3 bases removed from V and 6 bases from J, the gap between germline ends came to 9 bases. Germline-derived CDR1 and CDR2 are SEHNR and FQNEAQ (reference sequence). The CDR3 DNA reads as TGTGCCAGCAGCTTGGGACTGTTCGAGCAGTACTTC. Its protein is CASSLGLFEQYF.

This chain links TRBV9 with TRBJ2-3, with D possibly being TRBD1 (6 bases). V lost 4 bases, J lost 4 bases, and 16 bases lay in between. The CDR3 length is 15 residues. Germline V gene data show CDR1 as SGDLS and CDR2 as YYNGEE. Here the CDR3 DNA reads TGTGCCAGCAGCCCGGATAACAGGGTTGCAGATACGCAGTATTTT. The encoded protein is CASSPDNRVADTQYF.

This chain joins TRBV6-6 and TRBJ2-4, with D hard to call. In germline, CDR1 is MNHNY, CDR2 SVGAGI (reference sequence). With 6 bases removed from V and 1 base from J, the gap between germline ends came to 13 bases. The CDR3 is 15 amino acids. The CDR3 region has the DNA TGTGCCAGCAGGGGGTTAGACTTGGCCAAAAACATTCAGTACTTC. Translating it yields CASRGLDLAKNIQYF.

This clone was seen only once. The chain recombines TRBV23-1 with TRBJ2-7; 9 bases agree with TRBD1. TRBV23-1 is marked as an open reading frame, function uncertain. The CDR3 loop spans 16 amino acids. The V gene end was trimmed by 2 bases and the J gene end by 4 bases; junction bases not matched to a gene: 9. CDR3 bases: TGCGCCAGCAGTCAAACAGGGGGCGTGGATGGTTACGAGCAGTACTTC. Its translation: CASSQTGGVDGYEQYF.

J is TRBJ2-2 and V is TRBV6-4; D gene unclear. Per the germline V gene, CDR1 is MRHNA and CDR2 is SNTAGT. The CDR3 sequence is 14 residues long. Trimming took 6 bases from V and 4 from J, leaving 12 bases between them. CDR3 nucleotide sequence: TGTGCCAGCAGACCCTCCTCCCGCACCGGGGAGCTGTTTTTT. Encoded protein: CASRPSSRTGELFF.

DNA of the CDR3: TGTGCCAGCAGCCTAAGAAGCGTCGGAGCCACAGATACGCAGTATTTT. Its translation: CASSLRSVGATDTQYF. The V and J genes are TRBV7-2 and TRBJ2-3; D call uncertain. This CDR3 region has 16 residues. CDR1 and CDR2 (germline): SGHTA, FQGNSA. V was trimmed by 5 bases and J by 2 bases, leaving 17 bases between them.

The V call is TRBV18, the J call TRBJ2-7; D gene ambiguous. The CDR3 contains 14 residues. Trimming left V 8 bases short and J 3 bases short, with 17 bases between. The germline gives CDR1 KGHSH, CDR2 LQKENI. CDR3 bases: TGTGCCAGCCCAACTTTAGGTACCTACTACGAGCAGTACTTC. This translates into CASPTLGTYYEQYF.

The V gene is TRBV11-3, the J gene TRBJ2-7, with 8 bases identical to TRBD2. The trim removed 1 base at V and 1 base at J, leaving 3 bases unmatched. The CDR3 extends over 15 amino acids. The V gene's germline CDR1 is SGHNT and CDR2 YENEEA. Here the CDR3 DNA reads TGTGCCAGCAGCTTAGTTGCGGGAGGTTCCTACGAGCAGTACTTC. It yields the protein CASSLVAGGSYEQYF.

V gene TRBV5-4 combines with J gene TRBJ2-7, with D maybe TRBD2 (6 bases). V was cut by 0 bases and J by 3 bases, with 13 bases left in between. Germline values: CDR1 SGHNT, CDR2 YYREEE (reference sequence). This CDR3 has 15 amino acids. CDR3 region: CASSLGGGTVYEQYF. The CDR3 DNA follows: TGTGCCAGCAGCTTGGGCGGCGGGACTGTCTACGAGCAGTACTTC. The variable domain in full, completed from reference TRBV5-4 and TRBJ2-7, reads ETGVTQSPTHLIKTRGQQVTLRCSSQSGHNTVSWYQQALGQGPQFIFQYYREEENGRGNFPPRFSGLQFPNYSSELNVNALELDDSALYLCASSLGGGTVYEQYFGPGTRLTVT.

The rearrangement links TRBV1 to TRBJ2-3. TRBV1 is flagged as a pseudogene. The CDR3 runs to 13 residues. CDR3 nucleotides: TGCACCAGCAGCATGAAGTCCACAGATACGCAGTATTTT. Residues: CTSSMKSTDTQYF.

J is TRBJ2-5 and V is TRBV28; 11 bases are shared with TRBD1. V lost 4 bases and J lost 4; bases outside the gene matches: 11. CDR3 size: 17 residues. Germline-derived CDR1 and CDR2 are MDHEN and SYDVKM. CDR3 region: CASSSSGQGASGETQYF. The CDR3 DNA follows: TGTGCCAGCAGTTCTTCCGGACAGGGGGCATCGGGAGAGACCCAGTACTTC. Full variable domain (outside the CDR3, taken from reference TRBV28 and TRBJ2-5): DVKVTQSSRYLVKRTGEKVFLECVQDMDHENMFWYRQDPGLGLRLIYFSYDVKMKEKGDIPEGYSVSREKKERFSLILESASTNQTSMYLCASSSSGQGASGETQYFGPGTRLLVL.

The table lists this clone with a few counts. The chain links TRBV6-4 to TRBJ2-2, with unresolved D. The V gene's germline CDR1 is MRHNA and CDR2 SNTAGT. The germline V and J ends were trimmed by 3 bases and 3 bases, with 8 bases remaining between them. This CDR3 spans 14 amino acids. The DNA for the CDR3 is TGTGCCAGCAGTGAAGACACCCACACCGGGGAGCTGTTTTTT. Translated, it gives CASSEDTHTGELFF.

CDR3 sequence reads: CASSLVGAGNQPQHF. DNA for the CDR3: TGTGCCAGCAGCTTGGTGGGGGCTGGCAATCAGCCCCAGCATTTT. The chain recombines TRBV5-8 with TRBJ1-5, with D possibly matching TRBD1 (6 bases). This CDR3 has 15 amino acids. Trimming left V 0 bases short and J 2 bases short, with 9 bases between. Germline-derived CDR1 and CDR2 are SGHTS and YDEGEE.

This chain links TRBV6-6 with TRBJ2-5; D might be TRBD1 (6 bases). Germline V CDR1 and CDR2: MNHNY, SVGAGI (reference sequence). The V and J ends lost 5 bases and 4 bases respectively, with 11 bases between them. This CDR3 comprises 13 residues. The CDR3 DNA reads as TGTGCCAGCAGTGGGCAGACAGGAGAGACCCAGTACTTC. Residues: CASSGQTGETQYF.

The genes are TRBV4-3 and TRBJ2-3; 8 bases are a match to TRBD2. Unmatched junction bases numbered 7, after V lost 3 bases and J lost 2 bases. Germline CDR1 LGHNA, CDR2 YSLEER. The CDR3 covers 16 residues. Here the CDR3 DNA reads TGCGCCAGCAGCCAGGGACTAGGACTCCTCACAGATACGCAGTATTTT. Translation gives CASSQGLGLLTDTQYF.

The chain is built from TRBV11-3 and TRBJ2-5, with D unclear. Germline CDR1 SGHNT, CDR2 YENEEA. The CDR3 runs to 13 residues. Between the trimmed V and J ends, which lost 2 bases and 5 bases, there was a span of 9 bases. CDR3 nucleotide sequence: TGTGCCAGCAGCTTATTGGTAGTGGAGACCCAGTACTTC. This encodes CASSLLVVETQYF.

The rearrangement uses TRBV4-1 and TRBJ2-1, with D perhaps matching TRBD2 (6 bases). CDR1 and CDR2 (germline): MGHRA, YSYEKL. V shed 4 bases and J shed 8 bases, with 18 bases lying between them. The CDR3 runs 15 residues. The CDR3 DNA is TGCGCCAGCAGCCTAGGACTAACAGAAGGCGATGAGCAGTTCTTC. Residues: CASSLGLTEGDEQFF.

The rearrangement joins TRBV28 to TRBJ2-6; no clear D. Germline CDR1 and CDR2: MDHEN and SYDVKM. V gave up 6 bases and J gave up 0 bases, with 24 bases separating them. This CDR3 is 20 amino acids long. For the CDR3, the DNA is TGTGCCAGCAGCACCCCAAAAACAGAGCCCCATTACTCTGGGGCCAACGTCCTGACTTTC. The encoded protein is CASSTPKTEPHYSGANVLTF.

The V gene is TRBV7-2, the J gene TRBJ1-2; possible D gene TRBD1, 5 bases. This CDR3 comprises 16 residues. V dropped 1 base and J dropped 3 bases, with 15 bases sitting between them. From germline, CDR1 is SGHTA and CDR2 FQGNSA. The CDR3 protein is CASSLGVGAGHYGYTF. The CDR3 DNA is TGTGCCAGCAGCTTAGGAGTCGGGGCAGGGCACTATGGCTACACCTTC.